This entry describes one T cell receptor beta chain. Its antigen remains unidentified. The entirety of the isolated RNA underwent reverse transcription, so expressed TCRB transcripts were sequenced. An average approximately 4 million reads came from naive, central memory and regulatory T cell samples. Sequencing was performed with immunoSEQ multiplex PCR; in TCRdb, only in-frame clones are kept and a portion is missing. Among 150,000 to 200,000 clones listed, roughly 65% were seen once. The entry originates in a study of beta chain features in type 1 diabetes. A heparinised blood draw that averaged roughly 110 mL was obtained once from each donor. Purity (above 95%) was reached by all sorted populations. Study conclusions and caveats: Shortening that was moderate but significant affected the TCRB CDR3s of Type 1 diabetes patients in all four CD4+ subsets. Insertions at VDJ junctions were less frequent in type 1 diabetes patients. These patients also deleted more nucleotides at the same junctions.

The TCR comes from a man under 40 with type 1 diabetes. Sequenced: naive CD4+ T cells from blood.

The CDR3 region has the DNA TGCAGCGTTGAAGGGCAGAACACCGGGGAGCTGTTTTTT. Protein sequence: CSVEGQNTGELFF. The chain has TRBV29-1 and TRBJ2-2; D ambiguous. The CDR3 extends over 13 amino acids. The V gene's germline CDR1 is SQVTM and CDR2 ANQGSEA. Trimming took off 1 base at V and 1 base at J, with 4 bases between the two ends.